Listed here are 4 T cell receptor beta chains from one sample, sequenced in a study of blood T cell repertoires in COVID-19. Assay used: immunoSEQ multiplex PCR; TCRdb lists only in-frame clones, some missing. The sample includes approximately 460,000 clones, 75% to 90% of them seen just once. What was sequenced was peripheral blood. Receptors were obtained from a young man with COVID-19, enrolled during active disease.

The V gene is TRBV7-8, the J gene TRBJ1-1, with a tentative D call TRBD1 (5 bases). V was clipped by 4 bases and J by 1 base, with 10 bases between them. The CDR3 is 14 amino acids. Germline V CDR1 and CDR2: SGHVS, FQNEAQ. This CDR3 reads CASSSRQRNTEAFF. The CDR3, as DNA: TGTGCCAGCAGCTCCAGACAGCGGAACACTGAAGCTTTCTTT.

This clone was recorded once. This rearrangement joins TRBV5-1 to TRBJ2-7; no clear D. The CDR3 extends over 14 amino acids. The V end lost 4 bases, the J end lost 5 bases, and 16 bases lay between the germline ends. CDR1 is SGHRS, CDR2 YFSETQ, per germline. The chain's CDR3 is CASSASSVLDEQYF. For the CDR3, the DNA is TGCGCCAGCAGCGCCTCTTCAGTGCTGGACGAGCAGTACTTC. Complete variable domain (other parts from reference TRBV5-1 and TRBJ2-7): KAGVTQTPRYLIKTRGQQVTLSCSPISGHRSVSWYQQTPGQGLQFLFEYFSETQRNKGNFPGRFSGRQFSNSRSEMNVSTLELGDSALYLCASSASSVLDEQYFGPGTRLTVT.

The gene calls are TRBV7-9 and TRBJ1-1; weak D call: TRBD1 (5 bases). V was shortened by 1 base and J by 4 bases, with 10 bases between the two germline ends. Germline lookup yields CDR1 SEHNR and CDR2 FQNEAQ (reference sequence). The CDR3 runs to 14 residues. The CDR3 loop reads CASSLGFGATEAFF. CDR3 DNA: TGTGCCAGCAGCTTAGGGTTTGGGGCCACTGAAGCTTTCTTT. The full variable domain, rest sourced from reference TRBV7-9 and TRBJ1-1, is DTGVSQNPRHKITKRGQNVTFRCDPISEHNRLYWYRQTLGQGPEFLTYFQNEAQLEKSRLLSDRFSAERPKGSFSTLEIQRTEQGDSAMYLCASSLGFGATEAFFGQGTRLTVV.

Concerning this clone: The sample has other DNA sequences that encode this CDR3 too. The chain employs TRBV5-1 and TRBJ2-5, with 11 bases lining up with TRBD2. V dropped 0 bases and J dropped 1; count of bases not matched to a gene: 2. The germline V gene encodes CDR1 SGHRS and CDR2 YFSETQ. This CDR3 comprises 16 residues. The CDR3 sequence is CASSLAGTSGQETQYF. CDR3 coding DNA: TGCGCCAGCAGCTTGGCCGGGACTAGCGGCCAAGAGACCCAGTACTTC.